The 6 T cell receptor beta chains in this list originate from one sample, sequenced in a study of T cells in Graves' hyperthyroidism and ophthalmopathy. RNA transcripts were the template for amplifying TCR beta CDR3 regions. First-round RT-PCR with HTBI primers amplified the TCR CDR3 region. TCRdb independently ran MiXCR on the multiplex PCR reads; one entry per CDR3 protein. The sample shows 730,000 or so distinct CDR3 sequences, around 20% of them seen only once. The sample was blood. The receptors here all came from a woman in her fifties or sixties with Graves' hyperthyroidism that later progressed to Graves' ophthalmopathy.

This clonotype showed up just a few times. At one end the junction does not follow the germline gene, possibly because of a read error. The genes are TRBV20-1 and TRBJ2-1; TRBD2 matches 8 bases. Germline assignment: CDR1 DFQATT and CDR2 SNEGSKA (reference sequence). The CDR3 spans 17 residues. The CDR3 sequence: CSAQIVSAGVFYSEQFF. CDR3 nucleotides: TGCAGTGCACAAATAGTATCAGCGGGGGTATTTTACAGTGAGCAGTTCTTC.

This clonotype was picked up many times. V is TRBV6-2 or TRBV6-3 and J is TRBJ1-6; D is unclear. Trimming removed 6 bases from V and 10 bases from J, with 10 bases in between. Per the germline V gene, CDR1 is MNHEY and CDR2 is SVGEGT. This CDR3 comprises 12 residues. The CDR3 loop reads CASSPTGSPLHF. The DNA of the CDR3 is TGTGCCAGCAGCCCGACGGGGTCACCCCTCCACTTT.

This clonotype has more than one count but fewer than ten. The chain has TRBV6-1 and TRBJ2-3; no firm D call. With 5 bases removed from V and 0 bases from J, the gap between germline ends came to 9 bases. The CDR3 spans 14 residues. Germline lookup yields CDR1 MNHNS and CDR2 SASEGT. The CDR3 is CASSTLVSTDTQYF. The CDR3 DNA follows: TGTGCCAGCAGTACTCTCGTGAGCACAGATACGCAGTATTTT.

This clonotype was recorded at least ten times. The chain employs TRBV7-8 and TRBJ1-2; D is uncertain. Germline CDR1 is SGHVS and CDR2 is FQNEAQ. CDR3 length equals 13 residues. V gave up 3 bases and J gave up 3 bases, with 8 bases separating them. The CDR3, as DNA: TGTGCCAGCAGCTTTTTGGGTGACTATGGCTACACCTTC. Translation gives CASSFLGDYGYTF.

This clonotype was seen many times. V gene TRBV6-1 combines with J gene TRBJ2-7; 7 nucleotides line up with TRBD2. V was pared by 3 bases and J by 3 bases, with 5 bases of the junction left unmatched. CDR3 length: 14 residues. CDR1 and CDR2 (germline): MNHNS, SASEGT. The CDR3 spells CASSEGGESYEQYF. The DNA of the CDR3 is TGTGCCAGCAGTGAGGGAGGGGAGAGCTACGAGCAGTACTTC.

This clonotype was seen ten or more times. The V call is TRBV12-3 or TRBV12-4, the J call TRBJ2-7; TRBD1 might be the D (6 bases). Deletions cut 5 bases from V and 3 bases from J, with 14 bases between. CDR3 length equals 14 residues. The CDR3 region has the DNA TGTGCCAGCAGTGGTCCGGGACACCGCTACGAGCAGTACTTC. This sequence encodes CASSGPGHRYEQYF.